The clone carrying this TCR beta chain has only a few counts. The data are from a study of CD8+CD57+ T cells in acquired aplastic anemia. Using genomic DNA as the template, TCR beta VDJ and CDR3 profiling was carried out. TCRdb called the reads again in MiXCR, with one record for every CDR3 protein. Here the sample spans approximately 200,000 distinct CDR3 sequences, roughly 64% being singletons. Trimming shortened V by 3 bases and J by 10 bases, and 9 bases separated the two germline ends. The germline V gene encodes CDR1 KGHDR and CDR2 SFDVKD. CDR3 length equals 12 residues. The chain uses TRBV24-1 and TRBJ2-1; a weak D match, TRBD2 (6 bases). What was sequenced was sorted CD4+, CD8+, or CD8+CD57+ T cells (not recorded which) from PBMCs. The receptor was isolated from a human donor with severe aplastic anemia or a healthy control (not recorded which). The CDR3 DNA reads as TGTGCCACCAGTGATCGGGAGACCGAGCAGTTCTTC. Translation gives CATSDRETEQFF.